What follows are 8 T cell receptor beta chains derived from one specimen sequenced in a study of beta chain features in type 1 diabetes. The study reverse transcribed the entire isolated RNA, so it sequenced expressed TCRB transcripts. Measured with immunoSEQ multiplex PCR; TCRdb has only the in-frame clones, and not every one. The sample yields almost 350,000 clones, roughly 9% seen once. The study, taken as a whole, reports: All four CD4+ subsets from Type 1 diabetes patients carried moderately but significantly shorter TCRB CDR3s.

No antigens are known for them. The specimen sequenced was central memory CD4+ T cells from blood. The receptors derive from a man aged 25 to 45 with type 1 diabetes.

The chain has TRBV23-1 and TRBJ1-6; D gene ambiguous. TRBV23-1 is reported as an ORF; its role is uncertain. V was trimmed by 11 bases and J by 11 bases, leaving 7 bases between them. The CDR3 has 9 residues. The CDR3 nucleotides read TGCGCCCGCCTTACACCCCTCCACTTT. It codes for CARLTPLHF.

V gene TRBV18 combines with J gene TRBJ2-1; 8 bases are shared with TRBD2. CDR1 is KGHSH, CDR2 LQKENI, per germline. The CDR3 has 16 amino acids. V dropped 2 bases and J dropped 4; count of bases not matched to a gene: 7. This chain's CDR3 is CASSPTGSGGYNEQFF. In nucleotides, the CDR3 is TGTGCCAGCTCACCAACGGGGAGCGGGGGATACAATGAGCAGTTCTTC.

This clone has only a few counts. This chain links TRBV7-7 with TRBJ2-7; no definite D call. The germline CDR1 and CDR2 sequences are SSHAT and FNYEAQ (reference sequence). The CDR3 covers 13 residues. V lost 2 bases to trimming and J lost 5 bases, with 10 bases between them. CDR3 sequence reads: CASSLQVSHEQYF. DNA for the CDR3: TGTGCCAGCAGCTTACAGGTTTCCCACGAGCAGTACTTC.

This clone was picked up a small number of times. This sequence joins TRBV7-7 and TRBJ2-1; 8 bases fit TRBD1. CDR3 length: 14 amino acids. Germline loops: CDR1 SSHAT, CDR2 FNYEAQ (reference sequence). The J segment lost 8 bases and the V segment lost 4 bases, leaving 7 bases of the junction unmatched. The CDR3, as DNA: TGTGCCAGCAGCTCACGGGACAGGACCGATGAGCAGTTCTTC. Its translation: CASSSRDRTDEQFF.

The chain uses TRBV5-1 and TRBJ2-1, with D maybe TRBD1 (6 bases). The V gene lost 0 bases and the J gene lost 9 bases, with 10 bases spanning the gap. The CDR3 is 13 residues long. Germline CDR1 reads SGHRS; CDR2 reads YFSETQ. The CDR3 region has the DNA TGCGCCAGCAGCTTGGGGGGGCAAGGTGAGCAGTTCTTC. Protein: CASSLGGQGEQFF. Complete variable domain (other parts from reference TRBV5-1 and TRBJ2-1): KAGVTQTPRYLIKTRGQQVTLSCSPISGHRSVSWYQQTPGQGLQFLFEYFSETQRNKGNFPGRFSGRQFSNSRSEMNVSTLELGDSALYLCASSLGGQGEQFFGPGTRLTVL.

This chain links TRBV7-2 with TRBJ2-5, with D unclear. The germline V and J ends were trimmed by 3 bases and 2 bases, with 10 bases remaining between them. The CDR3 runs to 14 residues. CDR1 SGHTA and CDR2 FQGNSA come from the germline V gene. The CDR3 is CASSFSSIQETQYF. The CDR3 coding sequence is TGTGCCAGCAGCTTTTCTTCCATTCAAGAGACCCAGTACTTC.

On this clone itself: An end of the junction does not agree with germline; a read error may underlie this. The chain links TRBV7-9 to TRBJ2-1; TRBD2 matches at 14 bases. Germline values: CDR1 SEHNR, CDR2 FQNEAQ (reference sequence). The CDR3 length is 17 residues. DNA for the CDR3: TGCGCCAGCAGCCAAGGGGGACTAGCGGGGGACCTCAATGAGCAGTTCTTC. This codes for CASSQGGLAGDLNEQFF.

This CDR3 is CASSYREFADTQYF. Here the CDR3 DNA reads TGTGCCAGCAGTTACAGGGAGTTCGCAGATACGCAGTATTTT. The rearrangement uses TRBV28 and TRBJ2-3; perhaps TRBD1 as D (6 bases). CDR3 size: 14 residues. Germline values: CDR1 MDHEN, CDR2 SYDVKM. V lost 4 bases to trimming and J lost 4 bases, with 12 bases between them.